One sample yielded the 29 T cell receptor beta chains listed below, sequenced in a study of T cells in localized non-small cell lung cancer. Profiled with immunoSEQ multiplex PCR; TCRdb holds only in-frame clones, not every one. The sample includes tens of thousands of clones, about 80% seen only once; the top ten take roughly 17%. The sample in question was peripheral blood, obtained before any cancer treatment. The receptors come from a man between 40 and 75 years old with stage I squamous cell lung carcinoma.

The chain carries TRBV9 and TRBJ2-5; 7 bases agree with TRBD2. V gave up 0 bases and J gave up 1 base; unmatched junction bases: 6. The CDR3 consists of 16 residues. Germline CDR1 SGDLS, CDR2 YYNGEE. In DNA form, the CDR3 reads TGTGCCAGCAGCGTAGGAGTGGGGGGGTCCCAAGAGACCCAGTACTTC. Amino acid sequence: CASSVGVGGSQETQYF. The full variable domain, in which reference TRBV9 and TRBJ2-5 provide the parts outside the CDR3, is DSGVTQTPKHLITATGQRVTLRCSPRSGDLSVYWYQQSLDQGLQFLIQYYNGEERAKGNILERFSAQQFPDLHSELNLSSLELGDSALYFCASSVGVGGSQETQYFGPGTRLLVL.

The CDR3 here is CASSAGVGNTIYF. CDR3 nucleotides: TGTGCCAGCAGTGCAGGGGTTGGAAACACCATATATTTT. The gene calls are TRBV6-1 and TRBJ1-3; possible D gene TRBD1, 6 bases. The germline CDR1 and CDR2 sequences are MNHNS and SASEGT. This CDR3 has 13 amino acids. Between the trimmed V and J ends, which lost 4 bases and 3 bases, there was a span of 7 bases.

This clone was seen at least ten times. The chain links TRBV5-6 to TRBJ1-6; TRBD1 matches 7 bases. The CDR3 sequence is 14 residues long. Germline V gene data show CDR1 as SGHDT and CDR2 as YYEEEE. After removal of 6 bases from V and 7 bases from J, the junction contained 7 bases not matched to a gene. CDR3 sequence (DNA): TGTGCCAGCACCCTGACAGGGTCAAATTCACCCCTCCACTTT. Its translation: CASTLTGSNSPLHF.

The table lists this clone with a few counts. The genes are TRBV5-6 and TRBJ2-3; a possible D gene is TRBD1 (6 bases). With 0 bases removed from V and 1 base from J, the gap between germline ends came to 9 bases. Germline V lookup: CDR1 SGHDT, CDR2 YYEEEE. This CDR3 comprises 15 residues. DNA of the CDR3: TGTGCCAGCAGCTTGGGACAGGCGCGCACAGATACGCAGTATTTT. Protein product: CASSLGQARTDTQYF.

The chain employs TRBV5-8 and TRBJ2-2; 7 nucleotides align to TRBD1. The V gene's germline CDR1 is SGHTS and CDR2 YDEGEE. Unmatched junction bases numbered 12, after V lost 3 bases and J lost 4 bases. The CDR3 is 17 residues long. This CDR3 reads CASSYRWETGSTGELFF. The CDR3 coding sequence is TGTGCCAGCAGCTACCGGTGGGAGACAGGGAGCACCGGGGAGCTGTTTTTT.

V is TRBV6-5 and J is TRBJ1-2, with D perhaps matching TRBD1 (5 bases). The germline V and J ends were trimmed by 0 bases and 3 bases, with 8 bases remaining between them. CDR3 length: 14 residues. Per the germline V gene, CDR1 is MNHEY and CDR2 is SVGAGI. This chain's CDR3 is CASSYSTGDYGYTF. As DNA, the CDR3 is TGTGCCAGCAGTTACTCGACGGGGGACTATGGCTACACCTTC.

The V gene is TRBV9, the J gene TRBJ1-2, with TRBD1 identical over 10 bases. The J segment lost 8 bases and the V segment lost 4 bases, leaving 11 bases of the junction unmatched. CDR3 size: 15 residues. Per the germline V gene, CDR1 is SGDLS and CDR2 is YYNGEE. CDR3 sequence (DNA): TGTGCCAGCAGCTCCGGAGGACAGGGGGGACGGGGCTACACCTTC. It specifies CASSSGGQGGRGYTF. The full variable domain, its missing parts supplied by reference TRBV9 and TRBJ1-2, is DSGVTQTPKHLITATGQRVTLRCSPRSGDLSVYWYQQSLDQGLQFLIQYYNGEERAKGNILERFSAQQFPDLHSELNLSSLELGDSALYFCASSSGGQGGRGYTFGSGTRLTVV.

The count of this clone is one. V usage is TRBV19 and J usage is TRBJ2-4, with a tentative D call TRBD2 (6 bases). The CDR3 spans 14 residues. Germline values: CDR1 LNHDA, CDR2 SQIVND (reference sequence). The V and J ends lost 1 base and 5 bases respectively, with 9 bases between them. The CDR3 region is CASSIGTTQNIQYF. The CDR3 region has the DNA TGTGCCAGTAGTATAGGGACTACCCAAAACATTCAGTACTTC. Full variable domain (outside the CDR3, taken from reference TRBV19 and TRBJ2-4): DGGITQSPKYLFRKEGQNVTLSCEQNLNHDAMYWYRQDPGQGLRLIYYSQIVNDFQKGDIAEGYSVSREKKESFPLTVTSAQKNPTAFYLCASSIGTTQNIQYFGAGTRLSVL.

This sequence joins TRBV5-5 and TRBJ1-4, with 7 nucleotides matching TRBD1. The CDR3 is 14 residues long. Per the germline V gene, CDR1 is SGHKS and CDR2 is YYEKEE (reference sequence). With 5 bases clipped from V and 3 bases from J, the junction kept 4 bases outside the gene matches. CDR3 DNA: TGTGCCAGCAGTTTACAGGGGCCTAATGAAAAACTGTTTTTT. Protein product: CASSLQGPNEKLFF.

In DNA form, the CDR3 reads TGTGCCAGCAGTTTTTTAGGGAAGGAGGGAAACACCATATATTTT. Its translation: CASSFLGKEGNTIYF. This sequence joins TRBV28 and TRBJ1-3, with D unresolved. Trimming shortened V by 3 bases and J by 4 bases, and 13 bases separated the two germline ends. There are 15 residues in the CDR3. Looked up from germline, CDR1 is MDHEN and CDR2 is SYDVKM.

Regarding this clone: The same CDR3 can be traced to other DNA sequences in this sample. This rearrangement joins TRBV11-2 to TRBJ1-1; 8 bases are shared with TRBD1. The germline V gene has CDR1 SGHAT and CDR2 FQNNGV. This CDR3 region has 14 residues. V gave up 1 base and J gave up 2 bases; unmatched junction bases: 0. The CDR3 protein is CASSLAGGNTEAFF. The DNA for the CDR3 is TGTGCCAGCAGCTTAGCAGGGGGCAACACTGAAGCTTTCTTT.

This clone turned up a few times. The rearrangement links TRBV9 to TRBJ1-3; D is unresolved. Germline V gene lookup returns CDR1 SGDLS and CDR2 YYNGEE. Trimming removed 0 bases from V and 3 bases from J, with 13 bases in between. The CDR3 loop spans 16 amino acids. The CDR3 nucleotides are TGTGCCAGCAGCGTAGCGGGGTCCGGCGTTGGAAACACCATATATTTT. It yields the protein CASSVAGSGVGNTIYF.

This clone has only a few counts. V and J are TRBV11-2 and TRBJ1-5, with unresolved D. CDR1 is SGHAT and CDR2 is FQNNGV in the germline V gene. The CDR3 covers 15 residues. V was trimmed by 0 bases and J by 5 bases, leaving 11 bases between them. CDR3 nucleotide sequence: TGTGCCAGCAGCTTAGACAGGAAAGGAGATCAGCCCCAGCATTTT. Translating gives CASSLDRKGDQPQHF.

The rearrangement joins TRBV9 to TRBJ1-1; unclear D gene. This CDR3 spans 13 amino acids. V shed 10 bases and J shed 0 bases, with 13 bases lying between them. Germline CDR1 SGDLS, CDR2 YYNGEE. The CDR3 sequence is CASGARVNTEAFF. The CDR3 DNA reads TGTGCCTCGGGTGCCAGAGTGAACACTGAAGCTTTCTTT.

The rearrangement links TRBV9 to TRBJ2-1; the match to TRBD2 covers 7 bases. The germline V gene encodes CDR1 SGDLS and CDR2 YYNGEE. The V segment lost 0 bases and the J segment 0 bases; nucleotides outside the gene matches: 0. This CDR3 has 15 residues. The CDR3 DNA reads TGTGCCAGCAGCGTAGTAGCGGGCTCCTACAATGAGCAGTTCTTC. It yields the protein CASSVVAGSYNEQFF.

This chain joins TRBV28 and TRBJ2-5, with 8 positions matching TRBD2. V lost 2 bases, J lost 4 bases, and 18 bases stayed unmatched. Germline lookup yields CDR1 MDHEN and CDR2 SYDVKM. The CDR3 sequence is 19 residues long. CDR3 bases: TGTGCCAGCAGTTTAATCGGTAGAGGCGGGGGGTCGGTTGGAGAGACCCAGTACTTC. Translating it yields CASSLIGRGGGSVGETQYF.

The chain combines TRBV27 with TRBJ2-1, with 10 bases lining up with TRBD1. CDR3 length: 16 residues. With 0 bases clipped from V and 8 bases from J, the junction kept 7 bases outside the gene matches. Germline-derived CDR1 and CDR2 are MNHEY and SMNVEV (reference sequence). The CDR3 sequence is CASSLSRDRGSHEQFF. CDR3 coding DNA: TGTGCCAGCAGTTTATCGAGGGACAGGGGTTCCCATGAGCAGTTCTTC.

This clone was found once. The junction departs from the called germline gene at one end, perhaps through a read error. The chain carries TRBV10-1 and TRBJ2-7; tentative D call: TRBD2 (5 bases). The germline V gene has CDR1 WNHNN and CDR2 SYGVQD (reference sequence). The CDR3 is 16 amino acids. DNA for the CDR3: TGCGCCAGCAGTTTTGATCAGCGGAAAAGTCTCTACCAGCAGTACTTC. Its protein product is CASSFDQRKSLYQQYF.

The chain joins TRBV10-3 to TRBJ2-3, with 10 bases matching TRBD1. The germline CDR1 and CDR2 sequences are ENHRY and SYGVKD. There are 15 residues in the CDR3. J gave up 6 bases and V 4 bases, and 7 bases lay outside the gene matches. CDR3 DNA sequence: TGTGCCATCAGTGTTGGGACAGGGGTGAGGGATACGCAGTATTTT. Residues: CAISVGTGVRDTQYF.

The CDR3 region has the DNA TGTGCCAGCAGCCTGAGAGGGTTGGCCAACGTCCTGACTTTC. This codes for CASSLRGLANVLTF. This chain links TRBV14 with TRBJ2-6, with D tentatively TRBD2 (5 bases). There are 14 residues in the CDR3. V dropped 4 bases and J dropped 6 bases, with 10 bases sitting between them. Germline V lookup: CDR1 SGHDN, CDR2 FVKESK.

J is TRBJ2-3 and V is TRBV27; 10 bases line up with TRBD2. This CDR3 spans 16 amino acids. Germline V gene sequence: CDR1 MNHEY, CDR2 SMNVEV (reference sequence). Trimming took 4 bases from V and 6 from J; bases not matched to a gene: 10. In nucleotides, the CDR3 is TGTGCCAGCAGTTCTAAGCGGGGGGGCCCGTCCGATACGCAGTATTTT. Translated: CASSSKRGGPSDTQYF.

V is TRBV27 and J is TRBJ1-2; no firm D call. The V gene lost 5 bases and the J gene lost 4 bases, with 14 bases spanning the gap. Germline V gene lookup returns CDR1 MNHEY and CDR2 SMNVEV (reference sequence). The CDR3 runs to 14 residues. This CDR3 is CASSRRGSGYGYTF. As DNA, the CDR3 is TGTGCCAGCAGTAGGCGCGGGTCGGGCTATGGCTACACCTTC.

V and J are TRBV19 and TRBJ2-5; 8 bases are shared with TRBD2. V lost 4 bases to trimming and J lost 4 bases; unmatched junction nucleotides: 8. Germline CDR1 LNHDA, CDR2 SQIVND (reference sequence). The length of the CDR3 is 15 residues. CDR3 in DNA: TGTGCCAGTAGTAAGGCGGGGGGCATCAGAGAGACCCAGTACTTC. This translates into CASSKAGGIRETQYF.

This chain uses TRBV29-1 with TRBJ2-7; no reliable D call. CDR3 length equals 11 residues. V was cut by 5 bases and J by 1 base, with 6 bases left in between. Per germline, CDR1 SQVTM and CDR2 ANQGSEA. CDR3 in DNA: TGCAGCGTTATAGCTTCCTACGAGCAGTACTTC. It yields the protein CSVIASYEQYF.

This clone was recorded once. The chain recombines TRBV18 with TRBJ1-6; D is ambiguous. Germline V gives CDR1 KGHSH, CDR2 LQKENI. V lost 2 bases and J 9 bases, leaving 17 bases between the germline ends. The length of the CDR3 is 16 residues. The CDR3 loop is CASSPTAGLNGSPLHF. In DNA, the CDR3 is TGTGCCAGCTCACCAACGGCGGGGTTAAACGGTTCACCCCTCCACTTT.

The chain uses TRBV7-9 and TRBJ2-7; 8 bases are a match to TRBD2. V lost 5 bases, J lost 1 base, and 10 bases stayed unmatched. This CDR3 spans 16 amino acids. The germline V gene has CDR1 SEHNR and CDR2 FQNEAQ (reference sequence). This chain's CDR3 is CASSETGTSRSYEQYF. CDR3 sequence (DNA): TGTGCCAGCAGCGAGACCGGGACTAGTCGTTCCTACGAGCAGTACTTC.

The table lists this clone with a count of one. The V and J genes are TRBV6-5 and TRBJ1-3, with D hard to call. Germline V gives CDR1 MNHEY, CDR2 SVGAGI. V lost 6 bases, J lost 2 bases, and 11 bases lay in between. This CDR3 is 14 amino acids long. The CDR3 spells CASRRDTTGNTIYF. The CDR3, as DNA: TGTGCCAGCAGACGCGACACCACTGGAAACACCATATATTTT.

The chain employs TRBV2 and TRBJ2-7; possibly TRBD1 for D (6 bases). The germline V gene encodes CDR1 SNHLY and CDR2 FYNNEI. V gave up 2 bases and J gave up 6 bases, with 11 bases separating them. The CDR3 extends over 13 amino acids. The CDR3 DNA reads TGTGCCAGCAGTGAACAGGGGCATGGCGAGCAGTACTTC. It encodes CASSEQGHGEQYF.

The chain couples TRBV28 to TRBJ1-1; D possibly corresponds to TRBD1 (5 bases). Germline loops: CDR1 MDHEN, CDR2 SYDVKM. V was cut by 3 bases and J by 6 bases, with 20 bases left in between. This CDR3 is 16 amino acids long. CDR3 nucleotide sequence: TGTGCCAGCAGTTTGGGACCTTCGGTTTCCCGGTCTGAAGCTTTCTTT. This sequence encodes CASSLGPSVSRSEAFF.